Detailed here is one T cell receptor beta chain. This sample is drawn from a study of technical replicates of blood from a handful of donors. Produced via immunoSEQ multiplex PCR; TCRdb's table is partial and in-frame only. The table shows 91,000 or so clones, with about 95% occurring only once. This TCR was sampled from a human donor in good health. The material sequenced was T cells isolated from PBMCs.

CDR3 in amino acids: CAWSGGSNQPQHF. CDR3 DNA sequence: TGTGCCTGGAGTGGGGGCAGCAATCAGCCCCAGCATTTT. V is TRBV30 and J is TRBJ1-5; a possible D gene is TRBD1 (5 bases). Trimming pared 1 base from V and 1 base from J, leaving 5 bases between. The CDR3 totals 13 residues. The germline gives CDR1 GTSNPN, CDR2 SVGIG (reference sequence).